The T cell receptor beta chain under discussion was sequenced for a study of beta chain features in type 1 diabetes. General study results and limits: All four CD4+ subsets from Type 1 diabetes patients carried moderately but significantly shorter TCRB CDR3s. Possibly, sequencing cDNA over-represented cells that had high TCR expression levels.

This clone has a handful of counts. The target antigen is unknown. The CDR3 covers 15 residues. V was pared by 5 bases and J by 4 bases, with 7 bases of the junction left unmatched. Per germline, CDR1 MNHEY and CDR2 SMNVEV (reference sequence). Expressed TCRB transcripts were sequenced, since all the RNA that had been isolated was reverse transcribed. Naive, central memory and regulatory T cell samples produced a mean of approximately 3.9 million reads. Using immunoSEQ multiplex PCR, the repertoire was profiled, and TCRdb retains in-frame clones only, with some absent. The data show a few hundred thousand clones, with 11% seen just once and 0.015% held by the top ten.

The sample comprised naive CD4+ T cells from blood. This chain uses TRBV27 with TRBJ2-3; the match to TRBD1 covers 9 bases. The sequence was collected from a woman aged 30 to 39 in good health. This chain's CDR3 is CASSRRQGESDTQYF. The CDR3 nucleotides are TGTGCCAGCAGTAGAAGACAGGGGGAATCAGATACGCAGTATTTT.